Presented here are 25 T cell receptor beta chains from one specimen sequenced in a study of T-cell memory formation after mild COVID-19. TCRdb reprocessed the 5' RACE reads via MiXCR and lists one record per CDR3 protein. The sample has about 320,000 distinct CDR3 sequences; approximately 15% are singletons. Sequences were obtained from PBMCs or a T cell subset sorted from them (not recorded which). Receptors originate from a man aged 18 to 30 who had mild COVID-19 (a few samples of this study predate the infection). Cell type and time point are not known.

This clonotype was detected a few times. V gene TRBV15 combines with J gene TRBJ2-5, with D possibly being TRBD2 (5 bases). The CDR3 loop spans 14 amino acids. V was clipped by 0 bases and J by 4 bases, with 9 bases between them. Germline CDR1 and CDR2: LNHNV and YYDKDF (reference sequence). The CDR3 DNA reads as TGTGCCACCAGCAGAGAGGCGGGTTCAGAGACCCAGTACTTC. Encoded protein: CATSREAGSETQYF.

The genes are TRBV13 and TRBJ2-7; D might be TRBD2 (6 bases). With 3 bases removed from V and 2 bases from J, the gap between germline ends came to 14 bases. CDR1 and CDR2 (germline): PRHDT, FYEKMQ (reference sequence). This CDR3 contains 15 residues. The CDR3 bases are TGTGCCAGCAGCTTCGGCGGGGACGGCCCCTACGAGCAGTACTTC. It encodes CASSFGGDGPYEQYF. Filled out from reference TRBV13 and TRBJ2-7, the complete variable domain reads AAGVIQSPRHLIKEKRETATLKCYPIPRHDTVYWYQQGPGQDPQFLISFYEKMQSDKGSIPDRFSAQQFSDYHSELNMSSLELGDSALYFCASSFGGDGPYEQYFGPGTRLTVT.

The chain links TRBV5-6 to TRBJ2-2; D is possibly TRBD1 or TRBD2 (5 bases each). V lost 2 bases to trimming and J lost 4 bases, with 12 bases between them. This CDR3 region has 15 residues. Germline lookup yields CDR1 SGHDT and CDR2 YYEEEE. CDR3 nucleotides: TGTGCCAGCAGCTTTGGGGGATTCAGCACCGGGGAGCTGTTTTTT. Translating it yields CASSFGGFSTGELFF.

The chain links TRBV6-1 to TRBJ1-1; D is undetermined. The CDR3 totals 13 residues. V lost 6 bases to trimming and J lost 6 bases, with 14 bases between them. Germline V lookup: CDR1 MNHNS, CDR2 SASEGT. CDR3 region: CASSAALGAEAFF. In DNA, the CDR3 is TGTGCCAGCAGCGCCGCCCTTGGCGCTGAAGCTTTCTTT.

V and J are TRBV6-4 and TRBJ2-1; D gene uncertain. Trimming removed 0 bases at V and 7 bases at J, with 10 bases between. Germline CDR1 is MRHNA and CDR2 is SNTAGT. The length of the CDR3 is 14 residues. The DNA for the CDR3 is TGTGCCAGCAGTGACTCAGGGTTGGGGAATGAGCAGTTCTTC. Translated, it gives CASSDSGLGNEQFF.

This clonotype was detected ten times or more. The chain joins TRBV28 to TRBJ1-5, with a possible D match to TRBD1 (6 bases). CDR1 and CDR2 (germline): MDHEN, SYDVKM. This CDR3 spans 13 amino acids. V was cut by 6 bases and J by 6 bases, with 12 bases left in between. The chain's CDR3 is CASRRGSGQPQHF. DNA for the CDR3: TGTGCCAGCAGAAGGGGGTCGGGTCAGCCCCAGCATTTT.

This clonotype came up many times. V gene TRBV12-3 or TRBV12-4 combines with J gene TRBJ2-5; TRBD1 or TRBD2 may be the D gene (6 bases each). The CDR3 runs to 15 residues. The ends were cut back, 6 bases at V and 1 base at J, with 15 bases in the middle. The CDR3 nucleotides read TGTGCCAGCAGCCCAAGGGGGGCTCTCCAAGAGACCCAGTACTTC. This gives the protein CASSPRGALQETQYF.

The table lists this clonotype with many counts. CDR3 amino acids: CASSLGGGRETQYF. The CDR3 DNA follows: TGTGCCAGCAGCTTAGGGGGGGGCCGAGAGACCCAGTACTTC. The chain joins TRBV7-6 to TRBJ2-5, with a possible D match to TRBD2 (7 bases). Trimming removed 1 base from V and 4 bases from J, with 10 bases in between. The CDR3 runs 14 residues. The germline CDR1 and CDR2 sequences are SGHVS and FNYEAQ.

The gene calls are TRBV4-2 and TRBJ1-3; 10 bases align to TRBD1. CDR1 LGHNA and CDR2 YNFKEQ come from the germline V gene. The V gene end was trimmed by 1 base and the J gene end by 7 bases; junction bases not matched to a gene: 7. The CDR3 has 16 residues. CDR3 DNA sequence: TGTGCCAGCAGCCAAGGAGACAGGGGGCGGGAGAACACCATATATTTT. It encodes CASSQGDRGRENTIYF.

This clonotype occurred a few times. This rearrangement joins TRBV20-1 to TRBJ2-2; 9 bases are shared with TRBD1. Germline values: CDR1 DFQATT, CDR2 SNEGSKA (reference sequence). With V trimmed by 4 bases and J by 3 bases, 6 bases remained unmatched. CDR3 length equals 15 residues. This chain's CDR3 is CSAKTGTGHTGELFF. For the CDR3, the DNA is TGCAGTGCTAAAACCGGGACAGGGCACACCGGGGAGCTGTTTTTT.

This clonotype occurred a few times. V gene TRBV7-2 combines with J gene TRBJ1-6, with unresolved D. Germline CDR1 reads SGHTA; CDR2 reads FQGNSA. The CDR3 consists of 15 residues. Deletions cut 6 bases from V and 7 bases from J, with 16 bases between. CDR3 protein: CASSSHLDGNSPLHF. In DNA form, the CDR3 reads TGTGCCAGCAGTTCTCACCTCGACGGAAATTCACCCCTCCACTTT. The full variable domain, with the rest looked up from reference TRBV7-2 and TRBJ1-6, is GAGVSQSPSNKVTEKGKDVELRCDPISGHTALYWYRQSLGQGLEFLIYFQGNSAPDKSGLPSDRFSAERTGGSVSTLTIQRTQQEDSAVYLCASSSHLDGNSPLHFGNGTRLTVT.

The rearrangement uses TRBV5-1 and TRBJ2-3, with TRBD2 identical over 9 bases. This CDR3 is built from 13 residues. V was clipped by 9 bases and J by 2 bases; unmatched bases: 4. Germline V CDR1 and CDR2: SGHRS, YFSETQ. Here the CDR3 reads CATTSGHTDTQYF. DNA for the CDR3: TGCGCCACGACTAGCGGTCACACAGATACGCAGTATTTT.

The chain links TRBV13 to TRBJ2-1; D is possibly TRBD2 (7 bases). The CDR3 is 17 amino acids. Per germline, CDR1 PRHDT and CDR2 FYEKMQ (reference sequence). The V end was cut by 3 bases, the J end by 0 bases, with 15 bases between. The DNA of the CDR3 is TGTGCCAGCAGCTTGGATACGGGGGGCACCTCCTACAATGAGCAGTTCTTC. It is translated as CASSLDTGGTSYNEQFF.

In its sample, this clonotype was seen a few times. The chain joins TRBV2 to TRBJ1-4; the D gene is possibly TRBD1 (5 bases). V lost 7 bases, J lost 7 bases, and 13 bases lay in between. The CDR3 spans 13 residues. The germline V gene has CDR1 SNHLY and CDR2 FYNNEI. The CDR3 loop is CASMRGSGEKLFF. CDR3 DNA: TGTGCCAGCATGAGGGGATCTGGTGAAAAACTGTTTTTT.

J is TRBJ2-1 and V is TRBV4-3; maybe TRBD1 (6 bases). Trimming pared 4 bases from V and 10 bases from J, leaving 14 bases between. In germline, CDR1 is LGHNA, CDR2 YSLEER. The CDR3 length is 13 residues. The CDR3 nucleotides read TGCGCCAGCAGCCCGGGAAGGGGGTGGGAGCAGTTCTTC. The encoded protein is CASSPGRGWEQFF.

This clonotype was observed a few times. The CDR3 nucleotides read TGTGCCAGCAGCGTAGGAGTAGGGTTTGCGCAGTATTTT. It is translated as CASSVGVGFAQYF. The chain links TRBV9 to TRBJ2-3; D not certain. The CDR3 sequence is 13 residues long. With 0 bases removed from V and 10 bases from J, the gap between germline ends came to 12 bases. The germline V gene has CDR1 SGDLS and CDR2 YYNGEE.

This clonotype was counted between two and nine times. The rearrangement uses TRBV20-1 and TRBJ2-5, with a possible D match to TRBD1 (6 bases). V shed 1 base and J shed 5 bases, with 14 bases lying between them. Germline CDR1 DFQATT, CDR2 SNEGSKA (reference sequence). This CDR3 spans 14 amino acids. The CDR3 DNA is TGCAGTGCTAGAGTAACAGGGTGGTGGGAGACCCAGTACTTC. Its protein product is CSARVTGWWETQYF.

CDR3 sequence reads: CATHRDAGFTDTQYF. CDR3 DNA sequence: TGTGCCACCCACCGGGATGCGGGGTTCACAGATACGCAGTATTTT. The chain has TRBV24-1 and TRBJ2-3, with TRBD2 as a possible D gene (6 bases). This CDR3 comprises 15 residues. Germline values: CDR1 KGHDR, CDR2 SFDVKD. The germline V and J ends were trimmed by 9 bases and 2 bases, with 17 bases remaining between them.

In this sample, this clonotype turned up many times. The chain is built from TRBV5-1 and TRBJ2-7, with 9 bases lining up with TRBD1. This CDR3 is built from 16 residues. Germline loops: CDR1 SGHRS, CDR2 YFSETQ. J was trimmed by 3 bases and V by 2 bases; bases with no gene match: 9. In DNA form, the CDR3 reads TGCGCCAGCAGCTTCGAACAGGGGGCAGTTATCTACGAGCAGTACTTC. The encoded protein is CASSFEQGAVIYEQYF.

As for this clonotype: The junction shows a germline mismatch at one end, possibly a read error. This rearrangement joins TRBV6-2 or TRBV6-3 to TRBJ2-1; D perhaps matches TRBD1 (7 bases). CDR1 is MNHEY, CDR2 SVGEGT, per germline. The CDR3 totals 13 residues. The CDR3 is CASSSYRGGEQLF. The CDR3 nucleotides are TGTGCCAGCAGTTCCTACAGGGGAGGCGAGCAGCTCTTC.

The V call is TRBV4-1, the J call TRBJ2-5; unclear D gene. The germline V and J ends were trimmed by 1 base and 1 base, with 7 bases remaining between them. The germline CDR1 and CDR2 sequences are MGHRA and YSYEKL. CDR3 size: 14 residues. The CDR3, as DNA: TGCGCCAGCAGCCAAGTACTGGGCCAAGAGACCCAGTACTTC. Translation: CASSQVLGQETQYF.

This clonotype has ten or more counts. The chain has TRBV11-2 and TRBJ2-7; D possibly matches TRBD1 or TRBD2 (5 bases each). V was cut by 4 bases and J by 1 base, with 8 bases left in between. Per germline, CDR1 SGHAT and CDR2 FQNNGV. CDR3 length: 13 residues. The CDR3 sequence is CASSYEGSYEQYF. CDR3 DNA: TGTGCCAGCAGCTACGAGGGGTCCTACGAGCAGTACTTC.

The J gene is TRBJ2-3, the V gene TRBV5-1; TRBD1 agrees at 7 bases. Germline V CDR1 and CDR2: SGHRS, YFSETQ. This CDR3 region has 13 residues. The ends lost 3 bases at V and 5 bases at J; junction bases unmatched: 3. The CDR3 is CASSSQGEDTQYF. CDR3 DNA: TGCGCCAGCAGCTCTCAGGGGGAAGATACGCAGTATTTT. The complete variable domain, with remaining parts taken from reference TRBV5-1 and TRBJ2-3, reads KAGVTQTPRYLIKTRGQQVTLSCSPISGHRSVSWYQQTPGQGLQFLFEYFSETQRNKGNFPGRFSGRQFSNSRSEMNVSTLELGDSALYLCASSSQGEDTQYFGPGTRLTVL.

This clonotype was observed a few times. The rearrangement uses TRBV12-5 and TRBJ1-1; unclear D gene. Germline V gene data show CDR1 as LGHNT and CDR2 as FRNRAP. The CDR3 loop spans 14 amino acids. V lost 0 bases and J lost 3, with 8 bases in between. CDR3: CASGLVLPDTEAFF. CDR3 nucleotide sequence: TGTGCTAGTGGTTTGGTACTTCCGGACACTGAAGCTTTCTTT.

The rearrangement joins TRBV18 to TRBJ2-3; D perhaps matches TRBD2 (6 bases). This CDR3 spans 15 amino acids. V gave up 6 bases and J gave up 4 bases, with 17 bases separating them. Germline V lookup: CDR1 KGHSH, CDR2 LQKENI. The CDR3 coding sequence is TGTGCCAGCTCTCCGCGCGGAGGGGTGGCAGATACGCAGTATTTT. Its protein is CASSPRGGVADTQYF.